This T cell receptor beta chain was sequenced for a study of T cell responses to AZD1222 COVID-19 vaccine (dated by TCRdb to 2020 to 2023). At the level of the whole study: AZD1222 recipients given second doses at about 4 weeks or at about 12 weeks were pooled, since spike-specific TCR depth and breadth were not found to differ between the two schedules. A total of more than 230 trial participants underwent TCR sequencing, of whom roughly 210 received two doses of AZD1222 and 26 received two doses of the MenACWY control vaccine. Enrollment into the trials was organized by age into subgroups of 18-55, 56-69 and 70-plus years, and those subgroups contained about 150, 27 and 61 TCR-sequenced participants, respectively. On the study overall, not on this receptor specifically: Epitopes outside the regions mutated in the B.1.351 and B.1.1.7 variants were reportedly recognized by nearly half of the unique spike-specific TCRs. Most participants were white British and females outnumbered males, and the authors suggested that clonal diversity may have been underestimated. In the small 56-69-year group, the increase in depth fell short of significance, most likely because of low power. After two AZD1222 doses, both the breadth and the depth of spike-specific TCRs were significantly higher than at day 0 and than in MenACWY recipients. No day 14 peak-response samples were available, so repertoires were characterized only after the peak T cell response. The whole spike protein was spanned by vaccine-associated CD4 TCRs, and dominant responses were seen in regions 160-218 and 743-854. Conclusions about previously exposed vaccinees were limited because only six AZD1222 recipients were SARS-CoV-2 seropositive at baseline.

The junction shows trimming of 6 bases on V and 7 bases on J, plus 15 bases between the germline ends. From the cysteine up to the phenylalanine, the CDR3 has a length of 13 residues. Of the read, only the CDR3 DNA is kept; its 39 bases are in frame from base 1. The CDR3 regions of human TCRbeta chains were subjected to immunosequencing. The authors processed their data as follows. TCRs in the repertoires were compared against a reference library of SARS-CoV-2-specific TCRs that had been generated with the MIRA antigen-specificity platform. Breadth was defined as the fraction of unique TCRs that were SARS-CoV-2-associated, and depth was defined as the fraction of total T cells that were SARS-CoV-2-associated. Using the MIRA data, each spike-specific TCR was assigned both to the spike region to which the TCR was reactive and to a CD4 or CD8 class. Log10-transformed breadth and depth values were compared by one-way ANOVA with Sidak's multiple comparisons tests. Not all clones reach the TCRdb copy of this immuneACCESS table, which keeps in-frame sequences only. Checked studies attribute under half of the gap to unresolved V genes and leave the rest unexplained. That table supplies the V and J calls and clone size; D and trimming were determined from the DNA. This sample is represented by 150,000 to 160,000 clones; about nine tenths of them were singletons. The ten most abundant clones make up around 1.9% of the sample.

This specimen's time point label, per the study, means: baseline before first vaccination. The vaccinee samples were drawn from two UK trials, COV001 and COV002, one of which was a single-blind randomized controlled phase 2/3 trial testing AZD1222 (ChAdOx1 nCoV-19) in healthy adults. For TCRbeta chain sequencing, PBMC samples were collected from trial participants at day 0 and at day 28 after the second dose. A remark on this clone: The specificity of this receptor is unknown. The sample holds no much larger clone one base away, and base qualities are not on file.

This material consisted of peripheral blood, taken on day 0 of AZD1222 vaccination. This receptor was taken from an adult in good health. The rearrangement combines TRBV12-3 or TRBV12-4 with TRBJ1-2; the D region possibly corresponds to TRBD1 (6 bases align). The DNA reads as follows: TGTGCCAGCAGCGGCACAGGGTTGCGTGGCTACACCTTC. Its translation reads: CASSGTGLRGYTF.